The sequence of this TCR beta chain was determined in a study of vaccination and CD4 T cells after COVID-19 (dated by TCRdb to the early 2020s). Notes on the research overall: Convalescent patients had a positive SARS-CoV-2 result on nasal swab PCR, and of these patients, fewer than ten had mild disease and one had severe disease. Post-COVID blood samples from convalescent patients were collected a median of roughly 100 days after diagnosis, with a range of roughly 35 to 180 days. In nine to eleven COVID-19 convalescent patients and 4 infection-naive healthy vaccine recipients, researchers compared the spike-specific CD4+ TCR repertoire from before mRNA vaccination with the repertoire from after. The convalescent cohort included six males and four females, with two Hispanic individuals, seven Caucasians, two Asians and one multiracial person. In control cultures, a CEFX viral epitope pool was used as positive control, an HIV-1 Nef peptide pool was used as negative control, or no peptide was added. Post-vaccine blood samples were taken a median of around 68 days after the second vaccine dose, with a range of 14 to 241 days. Participants received two doses of either the Pfizer-BioNTech BNT162b2 vaccine (n=8) or the Moderna mRNA-1273 vaccine (n=2). The cultures were stimulated with overlapping spike peptide pools from SARS-CoV-2 and from the common cold coronaviruses HCoV-NL63, HCoV-OC43 and HCoV-229E.

Results and caveats for the whole study, not just this receptor: In convalescent patients, a median approximately 90% of post-vaccine SARS-CoV-2-reactive clones were detected only after vaccination, suggesting vaccine-specific priming. Nearly all vaccine-specific clones in convalescent patients (304 of 307) were mono-reactive for SARS-CoV-2 spike rather than cross-reactive with common cold coronaviruses. The median number of SARS-CoV-2-reactive clonotypes rose from 20 to 25 after infection to approximately 41 after vaccination, but the change was not significant. The number of convalescent patients in the study was relatively small, and the study did not examine early timepoints following natural infection.

The library was generated by PCR. DNA from cultured CD4+ T cells underwent TCR sequencing with the Oncomine TCR Beta short-read assay at the Johns Hopkins FTIC core. Genomic DNA was extracted from the cultured CD4+ T cells with the QIAamp micro DNA kit. Oncomine TCR Beta libraries made from cultured CD4+ T cells were pooled using unique dual indexes and sequenced on an Illumina iSeq 100. Concerning the study's data processing: Non-productive sequences were removed, and CDR3s that did not start with C, did not end with F or W, or were shorter than 7 amino acids were discarded. Antigen-specific clonotypes were identified with the MANAFEST web application by comparing peptide-stimulated wells with reference and other culture wells. An FDR below 0.05, an odds ratio above 5, and a productive frequency above 0.1% in at least two of three replicate wells were required for clones to be considered positive. A clonotype was classed as cross-reactive if the clonotype showed significant expansion both in SARS-CoV-2 spike wells and in at least one common cold coronavirus spike condition. Using R version 3.6.1, CDR3 homology was evaluated through Levenshtein distances (stringdist) along with unrooted phylogenetic trees (ape). The public reads were reprocessed in TCRdb via fastp at Q25 and MiXCR, keeping in-frame beta chains. For every CDR3 protein sequence, its rows merge into one entry that carries the most common genes and DNA. These V and J calls derive from TCRdb rather than the authors' analysis. A total of about 19,000 distinct CDR3 sequences appear in this sample, roughly 31% of them only once. The top ten hold more than 12% of the sample.

Measured from the cysteine to the phenylalanine, the CDR3 is 15 residues long. Of the read, only the CDR3 DNA is kept; its 45 bases are in frame from base 1. V was cut back by 1 base and J by 6 bases, leaving a gap of 15 bases between them. CDR1 and CDR2, looked up from the germline V gene, are MGHRA and YSYEKL. The treatment or condition label here, explained by the study, means: approximately 11-day PBMC culture with coronavirus spike peptide pools or control peptides (ViraFEST assay). The study used the ViraFEST assay, which expanded antigen-specific T cells with peptide pools and then identified expanded clonotypes by TCR sequencing. The convalescent patients' positive SARS-CoV-2 PCR tests were from March to December 2020, which was before the Alpha, Beta and Delta variants emerged in the United States. Each well held 2 million to 2.5 million PBMCs cultured with roughly 9.2 ug/ml peptide pools in IMDM containing around 4.5% human AB serum and 7.5 to 10 IU/ml IL-2. Half of the culture medium was replaced with fresh IL-2-containing medium on days 3 and 7. After roughly 11 days of culture, CD4+ T cells were isolated by negative selection with the EasySep CD4+ T cell isolation kit. PBMCs were separated from whole blood using Ficoll-Paque Plus gradient centrifugation and then either used fresh or cryopreserved at -140C. Culture conditions were generally each tested in triplicate wells.

As for this clonotype: Its specific antigen is unknown. Base quality data are lacking; no much larger clone is found one base away.

Source material: cultured CD4+ T cells from blood. The source is a human donor with COVID-19. In this chain, TRBV4-1 is recombined with TRBJ1-2, with the D gene uncertain. The DNA reads as follows: TGCGCCAGCAGCCAAGGACATGCCGGGCACGATGGCTACACCTTC. This sequence encodes CASSQGHAGHDGYTF.